This TCR beta chain was recovered during a study of OX40 agonist ivuxolimab in advanced cancers. Overall study: Ivuxolimab was delivered to patients intravenously every 2 weeks at doses spanning 0.01 to 10 mg/kg. General study results and limits: With doses of 0.1 to 3.0 mg/kg, CD4+ and CD8+ blood T cells had undergone clonal expansion by week 6. The average count of expanded clones was higher among CD8+ T cells than among CD4+.

Systemic immunosuppression or autoimmune disease history was grounds to exclude patients. Measured with immunoSEQ multiplex PCR; TCRdb has only the in-frame clones, and not every one. This table holds some 76,000 clones, about 93% found once. For this clone: Its antigen is unknown.

This CDR3 region has 12 residues. Unmatched junction bases numbered 4, after V lost 7 bases and J lost 4 bases. Germline CDR1 SQVTM, CDR2 ANQGSEA. The sequence came from an adult with an advanced solid tumor such as melanoma, head and neck, liver or kidney cancer. The chain couples TRBV29-1 to TRBJ1-1; the match to TRBD1 covers 9 bases. Sequencing was performed on CD4+ or CD8+ T cells sorted from blood, taken in a trial of the OX40 agonist ivuxolimab. CDR3 sequence reads: CSGQGVATEAFF. CDR3 DNA: TGCAGCGGACAGGGGGTCGCCACTGAAGCTTTCTTT.